The rows below give T cell receptor beta chains drawn from one sample of a study of blood T cell repertoires in COVID-19. Profiling relied on immunoSEQ multiplex PCR, and the TCRdb table lists in-frame clones only, not all of them. The top ten hold more than 1.2% of the sample, which has a few hundred thousand clones, roughly 82% seen once. The sample taken for sequencing was peripheral blood. Source of these receptors: a woman in her forties who had recovered from COVID-19. Both conserved end residues are trimmed from each CDR3. A D gene is named only where the DNA matches it firmly.

>TRBD1|TRBJ2-3|TRBV28
ASSSTGDWTDTQY
>TRBD2|TRBJ2-3|TRBV13
ASSPRTSGDTDTQY
>.|TRBJ1-6|TRBV28
ASSAKFGQGNNSPLH
>.|TRBJ2-4|TRBV4-1
ASSQIARELAKNIQY
>TRBD2|TRBJ2-2|TRBV11-3
ASTLSGLAAGELF
>.|TRBJ1-2|TRBV6-5
ASRRPGNGYT
>.|TRBJ2-3|TRBV15
ATSKDFAGSGTDTQY
>TRBD2|TRBJ2-1|TRBV6-5
ASSRLAGSENEQF
>.|TRBJ2-7|TRBV5-1
ASSLSGYEQY
>.|TRBJ2-2|TRBV9
ASSNPTGTNPTRTGELF
>.|TRBJ2-2|TRBV2
ASGVVTGELF
>TRBD1|TRBJ2-3|TRBV7-2
ASSQGQAADTQY
>.|TRBJ1-4|TRBV10-3
AISEFGQGNEKLF
>TRBD1|TRBJ2-3|TRBV3-1/TRBV3-2
ASSQDLTGGHTDTQY
>TRBD1|TRBJ2-2|TRBV7-2
ASSLRGPDTGELF
>.|TRBJ2-7|TRBV30
AWTLQSEQY
>.|TRBJ1-2|TRBV18
ASSPSTEGDYGYT
>.|TRBJ2-1|TRBV18
ASDRQGIGQF
>.|TRBJ1-2|TRBV6-5
ASSSAWGGGAGYT
>.|TRBJ1-1|TRBV11-3
ASSITGSYNTEAF
>.|TRBJ1-1|TRBV4-3
ASSQDRGATEAF
>TRBD1|TRBJ1-5|TRBV6-5
ASSTGQTNQPQH
>TRBD2|TRBJ2-1|TRBV7-9
ASSLWGASGAAGNEQF
>TRBD1|TRBJ1-5|TRBV7-2
ASSSTGGNQPQH
>TRBD1|TRBJ2-1|TRBV2
ASSQLGTDYNEQF
>.|TRBJ1-5|TRBV2
ASSGDIYNQPQH
>.|TRBJ2-6|TRBV5-1
ASSFGDNNVLT
>TRBD1|TRBJ1-1|TRBV11-2
ASSATGRTEAF
>TRBD1|TRBJ2-1|TRBV24-1
ATSETGTGRNEQF
>.|TRBJ1-6|TRBV4-2
ASSQVVSGNSPLH
>TRBD1|TRBJ1-2|TRBV5-6
ASSLEAGGIYGYT